This passage covers 8 T cell receptor beta chains from one sample sequenced in a study of shared clonotypes between healthy human individuals. Here immunoSEQ multiplex PCR was the method, and the copy in TCRdb shows in-frame clones only, minus some. The sample lists around 1.4 million clones; 98% to 99% were seen once. The sequenced sample was naive CD4+ T cells sorted from blood. As to subset: CD45RA+ positively selected. The origin of the receptors is a man between 25 and 39 years old in good health.

The chain couples TRBV10-3 to TRBJ2-2; D is undetermined. In germline, CDR1 is ENHRY, CDR2 SYGVKD. This CDR3 has 16 amino acids. V shed 10 bases and J shed 6 bases, with 24 bases lying between them. DNA of the CDR3: TGTGCCAACAACCCGGATGAAGTAGTGGTGGCCGGGGAGCTGTTTTTT. Translation: CANNPDEVVVAGELFF.

This CDR3 is CAILRGTGELFF. CDR3 DNA sequence: TGTGCCATTCTACGGGGCACCGGGGAGCTGTTTTTT. The chain joins TRBV10-3 to TRBJ2-2; a weak D match, TRBD2 (5 bases). There are 12 residues in the CDR3. Germline CDR1 ENHRY, CDR2 SYGVKD. V shed 9 bases and J shed 4 bases, with 9 bases lying between them.

The V and J genes are TRBV18 and TRBJ1-3; no clear D. Germline V lookup: CDR1 KGHSH, CDR2 LQKENI. There are 17 residues in the CDR3. Trimming took 6 bases from V and 0 from J, leaving 18 bases between them. CDR3 sequence reads: CASSPLFGHRSGNTIYF. The CDR3 region has the DNA TGTGCCAGCTCCCCCCTCTTTGGGCACCGCTCTGGAAACACCATATATTTT. The whole variable domain, remainder taken from reference TRBV18 and TRBJ1-3, is NAGVMQNPRHLVRRRGQEARLRCSPMKGHSHVYWYRQLPEEGLKFMVYLQKENIIDESGMPKERFSAEFPKEGPSILRIQQVVRGDSAAYFCASSPLFGHRSGNTIYFGEGSWLTVV.

The chain links TRBV10-3 to TRBJ2-7; D is perhaps TRBD1 (7 bases). The V end was cut by 11 bases, the J end by 10 bases, with 18 bases between. Germline V lookup: CDR1 ENHRY, CDR2 SYGVKD. The CDR3 is 11 amino acids. CDR3 nucleotides: TGTGCCGCCTCTCCGGAGGGGGCCCAGTACTTC. Amino acids: CAASPEGAQYF.

The chain joins TRBV27 to TRBJ2-7, with D maybe TRBD1 (6 bases). This CDR3 has 14 amino acids. V was pared by 5 bases and J by 4 bases, with 15 bases between. Per the germline V gene, CDR1 is MNHEY and CDR2 is SMNVEV (reference sequence). The CDR3 sequence: CASSPRDTRYEQYF. CDR3 nucleotides: TGTGCCAGCAGTCCCCGGGACACCCGATACGAGCAGTACTTC.

The rearrangement uses TRBV6-1 and TRBJ1-5; 7 bases fit TRBD1. CDR1 is MNHNS, CDR2 SASEGT, per germline. Trimming took 6 bases from V and 2 from J; bases not matched to a gene: 7. CDR3 length equals 15 residues. The CDR3 DNA is TGTGCCAGCAGAGGGGGACAGAGGGGCAATCAGCCCCAGCATTTT. It encodes CASRGGQRGNQPQHF.

About this clone itself: Within the sample, other DNA sequences also encode this same CDR3. The V gene is TRBV18, the J gene TRBJ1-5, with D maybe TRBD1 (5 bases). Germline V gene lookup returns CDR1 KGHSH and CDR2 LQKENI. Trimming shortened V by 3 bases and J by 4 bases, and 10 bases separated the two germline ends. The CDR3 loop spans 14 amino acids. The DNA of the CDR3 is TGTGCCAGCTCACCCGGGACTGGAAATCAGCCCCAGCATTTT. It is translated as CASSPGTGNQPQHF. Full variable domain (missing parts from reference TRBV18 and TRBJ1-5): NAGVMQNPRHLVRRRGQEARLRCSPMKGHSHVYWYRQLPEEGLKFMVYLQKENIIDESGMPKERFSAEFPKEGPSILRIQQVVRGDSAAYFCASSPGTGNQPQHFGDGTRLSIL.

The rearrangement uses TRBV19 and TRBJ1-2, with D maybe TRBD1 (5 bases). There are 14 residues in the CDR3. V was clipped by 6 bases and J by 4 bases, with 15 bases between them. CDR1 LNHDA and CDR2 SQIVND come from the germline V gene (reference sequence). The chain's CDR3 is CASRASGITYGYTF. The CDR3 coding sequence is TGTGCCAGTAGAGCCTCAGGGATTACCTATGGCTACACCTTC.